Listed below are T cell receptor beta chains from one sample, sequenced in a study of T cell responses to AZD1222 COVID-19 vaccine. The protocol was immunoSEQ multiplex PCR, while the TCRdb copy is restricted to in-frame clones and leaves out a portion. The sample lists 150,000 to 200,000 clones, approximately 91% occurring once. This sample comprised peripheral blood, obtained 28 days after the second AZD1222 dose. These receptors originate from an adult who received the AZD1222 COVID-19 vaccine. The CDR3 runs from the conserved cysteine through the conserved F or W. The D gene is left open where the match is weak. Clone size is not always given. Where it is, it says once, few, many or a class for expanded clones.

TRBD2	TRBJ2-7	TRBV7-2	.	TGTGCCAGCAGCACCGGGACTAGCTCCTACGAGCAGTACTTC	CASSTGTSSYEQYF
.	TRBJ1-1	TRBV28	.	TGTGCCAGCAGTTTAGGGGCCTCCCGCGCGGGAGCTTTCTTT	CASSLGASRAGAFF
.	TRBJ2-7	TRBV29-1	.	TGCAGCGTCTTAGAGAGGTACGAGCAGTACTTC	CSVLERYEQYF
.	TRBJ1-2	TRBV7-9	.	TGTGCCAGCAGCTTCGCGCGCCGGCCGAGGTATGGCTACACCTTC	CASSFARRPRYGYTF
.	TRBJ2-2	TRBV3-1/TRBV3-2	.	TGTGCCAGCAGCCAAGTTGGGGGTGGCACCGGGGAGCTGTTTTTT	CASSQVGGGTGELFF
TRBD1	TRBJ1-3	TRBV5-1	.	TGCGCCAGCAGCGGACCAGGGGGCTCTGGAAACACCATATATTTT	CASSGPGGSGNTIYF
TRBD2	TRBJ2-3	TRBV7-2	.	TGTGCCAGCAGCTTTAACGGGGGGGCGACAGATACGCAGTATTTT	CASSFNGGATDTQYF
TRBD1	TRBJ1-5	TRBV10-3	.	TGTGCCATCAGTGAGAGGGAGACAGGGCGCGCCTCGAGCAATCAGCCCCAGCATTTT	CAISERETGRASSNQPQHF
TRBD1	TRBJ1-2	TRBV7-2	.	TGTGCCAGCAGCCCGTGGCCACAGGGGGCTAAACTTAACTATGGCTACACCTTC	CASSPWPQGAKLNYGYTF
.	TRBJ1-5	TRBV4-1	.	TGCGCCAGCAGCCAATCAGGGGATCAGCCCCAGCATTTT	CASSQSGDQPQHF
.	TRBJ2-3	TRBV7-2	.	TGTGCCAGCAGCTTAAGTTCAAGCGGACTCAGCACAGATACGCAGTATTTT	CASSLSSSGLSTDTQYF
.	TRBJ2-2	TRBV30	.	TGTGCCTGGAGTGTACTCATGAGGTGGGGGAGAGGTGTTGCCGGGGAGCTGTTTTTT	CAWSVLMRWGRGVAGELFF
.	TRBJ2-3	TRBV5-1	.	TGCGCCAGCAGCTTGGGGGGCAAGGGCAGCACAGATACGCAGTATTTT	CASSLGGKGSTDTQYF
TRBD2	TRBJ2-7	TRBV15	.	TGTGCCACCAGCAGACTAGCGGGAGGGACCTACGAGCAGTACTTC	CATSRLAGGTYEQYF
.	TRBJ1-1	TRBV5-1	.	TGCGCCAGCAGCTTGGGGTCAGAAAACACTGAAGCTTTCTTT	CASSLGSENTEAFF
TRBD1	TRBJ2-2	TRBV29-1	few	TGCAGCGCCGTGACAGGGGAGGTTAACACCGGGGAGCTGTTTTTT	CSAVTGEVNTGELFF
TRBD1	TRBJ2-7	TRBV6-5	.	TGTGCCAGCAGTTCGACAGGGGGCTATAACTCCTACGAGCAGTACTTC	CASSSTGGYNSYEQYF
TRBD1	TRBJ1-5	TRBV5-1	.	TGCGCCAGCAGCGTGGACCAGGGGGAGCCCCAGCATTTT	CASSVDQGEPQHF
.	TRBJ1-6	TRBV19	once	TGTGCCAGTAAGGGCATGTCCTCCTATAATTCACCCCTCCACTTT	CASKGMSSYNSPLHF
.	TRBJ2-1	TRBV30	.	TGTGCCTGGAAAGGGCAACGCCGAGTCTACAATGAGCAGTTCTTC	CAWKGQRRVYNEQFF
TRBD1	TRBJ1-1	TRBV13	.	TGTGCCAGCAGCTTAGAGGACAGGGGTTTTATAAAGGGGTTT	CASSLEDRGFIKGF
.	TRBJ2-1	TRBV5-8	.	TGTGCCAGCAGCTTGGGTCGAGTCAATGAGCAGTTCTTC	CASSLGRVNEQFF
TRBD2	TRBJ2-1	TRBV27	.	TGTGCCAGCTCGACTAGCGGGGTATACAATGAGCAGTTCTTC	CASSTSGVYNEQFF
.	TRBJ2-7	TRBV6-5	.	TGTGCCAGCAGTAAACAGGCCCCGTACGAGCAGTACTTC	CASSKQAPYEQYF
.	TRBJ1-2	TRBV7-3	.	TGTGCCAGCAGCCCCGGACCCAACTATGGCTACACCTTC	CASSPGPNYGYTF
TRBD1	TRBJ1-2	TRBV5-5	.	TGTGCCAGCAGCCAGTCCGGGACAGGGGGCGGCTACACCTTC	CASSQSGTGGGYTF
.	TRBJ1-2	TRBV25-1	.	TGTGCCAGCAAAACGAACTTGGAATGGGGGGGCGAGGGCTATGGCTACACCTTC	CASKTNLEWGGEGYGYTF
.	TRBJ1-5	TRBV6-2/TRBV6-3	once	TGTGCCAGCAGTTTTGGGACGGAGCCCCAGCATTTT	CASSFGTEPQHF
TRBD1	TRBJ1-1	TRBV7-9	once	TGTGCCAGCAGCTTTTCGCCCGGGACAGGGAACACTGAAGCTTTCTTT	CASSFSPGTGNTEAFF
TRBD1	TRBJ2-2	TRBV5-1	.	TGCGCCAGCAGCCTGACCGGGACAGGACCCACCGGGGAGCTGTTTTTT	CASSLTGTGPTGELFF
.	TRBJ2-3	TRBV30	.	TGTGCCTGGGGGACCCCTTCAGATACGCAGTATTTT	CAWGTPSDTQYF
.	TRBJ1-4	TRBV4-1	.	TGCGCCAGCAGCCAAGATGGGTTTGATAATGAAAAACTGTTTTTT	CASSQDGFDNEKLFF
TRBD2	TRBJ2-5	TRBV30	.	TGTGCCTGGAATTCGGCGGGAGGGCGGGAGCCCCAGTACTTC	CAWNSAGGREPQYF
.	TRBJ2-2	TRBV7-8	once	TGTGCCAGCAGCTTAGCCTTTGGGGACTTGCTTTCTCCGAACACCGGGGAGCTGTTTTTT	CASSLAFGDLLSPNTGELFF
.	TRBJ2-5	TRBV12-3/TRBV12-4	.	TGTGCCAGCAGCCGAAAAGAGACCCAGTACTTC	CASSRKETQYF
TRBD2	TRBJ2-5	TRBV9	few	TGTGCCAGCAGCGTGGAAGCGGGGCACGAGACCCAGTACTTC	CASSVEAGHETQYF
.	TRBJ1-4	TRBV4-3	.	TGCGCCAGCAGCCCGGAACGGGGGAGCGGCGAAAAACTGTTTTTT	CASSPERGSGEKLFF
TRBD1	TRBJ1-1	TRBV6-2/TRBV6-3	.	TGTGCCAGCAGCCTCATCGGACAGGGGAACACTGAAGCTTTCTTT	CASSLIGQGNTEAFF
TRBD1	TRBJ1-5	TRBV19	.	TGTGCCGTTTCGGACAGGGGAGGACAGCCCCAGCATTTT	CAVSDRGGQPQHF
.	TRBJ2-6	TRBV2	.	TGTGCCAGCACCGCGAGCTCTGGGGCCAACGTCCTGACTTTC	CASTASSGANVLTF
TRBD1	TRBJ2-2	TRBV7-9	.	TGTGCCAGCAGCGCCGTGGGACAGCACAGCCTACAAAACACCGGGGAGCTGTTTTTT	CASSAVGQHSLQNTGELFF